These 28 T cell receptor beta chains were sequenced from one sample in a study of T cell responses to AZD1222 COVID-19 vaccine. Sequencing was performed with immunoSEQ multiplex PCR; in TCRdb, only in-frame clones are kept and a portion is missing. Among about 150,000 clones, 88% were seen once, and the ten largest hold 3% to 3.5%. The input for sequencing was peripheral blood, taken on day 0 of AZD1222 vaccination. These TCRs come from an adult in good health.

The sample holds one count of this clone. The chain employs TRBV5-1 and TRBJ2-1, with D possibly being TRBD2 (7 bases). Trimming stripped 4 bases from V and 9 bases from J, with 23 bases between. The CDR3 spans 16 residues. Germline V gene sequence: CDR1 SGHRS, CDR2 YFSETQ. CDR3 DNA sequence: TGCGCCAGCAGCCTGAGCGGGGACACCATATGGGGTGAGCAGTTCTTC. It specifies CASSLSGDTIWGEQFF.

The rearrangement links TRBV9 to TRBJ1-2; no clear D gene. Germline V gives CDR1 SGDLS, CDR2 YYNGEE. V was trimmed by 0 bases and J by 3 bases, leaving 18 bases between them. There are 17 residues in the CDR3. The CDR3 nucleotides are TGTGCCAGCAGCGTAGGCCCCGAGATCGGCAAGGACTATGGCTACACCTTC. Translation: CASSVGPEIGKDYGYTF.

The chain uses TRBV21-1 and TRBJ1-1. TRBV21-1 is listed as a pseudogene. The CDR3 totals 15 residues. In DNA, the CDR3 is TGTGCCAGCAGCAAAGGGAGGACTATGAACACTGAAGCTTTCTTT. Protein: CASSKGRTMNTEAFF.

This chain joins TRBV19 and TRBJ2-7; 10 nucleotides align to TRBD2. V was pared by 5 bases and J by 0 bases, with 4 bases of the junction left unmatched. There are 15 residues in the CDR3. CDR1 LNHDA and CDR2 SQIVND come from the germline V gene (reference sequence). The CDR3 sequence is CASSPRTSGSYEQYF. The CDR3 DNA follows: TGTGCCAGTAGTCCGCGGACTAGCGGCTCCTACGAGCAGTACTTC.

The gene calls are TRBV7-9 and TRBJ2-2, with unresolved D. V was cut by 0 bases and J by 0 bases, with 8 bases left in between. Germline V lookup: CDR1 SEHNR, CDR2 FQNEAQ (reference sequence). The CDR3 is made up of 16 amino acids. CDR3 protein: CASSLARAANTGELFF. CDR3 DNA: TGTGCCAGCAGCTTAGCCCGGGCAGCGAACACCGGGGAGCTGTTTTTT.

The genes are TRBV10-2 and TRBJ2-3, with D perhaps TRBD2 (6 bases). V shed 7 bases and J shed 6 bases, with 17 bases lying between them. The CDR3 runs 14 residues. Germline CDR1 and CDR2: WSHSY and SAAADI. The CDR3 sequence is CASTRSGVYDTQYF. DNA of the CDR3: TGCGCCAGCACGCGATCGGGGGTGTATGATACGCAGTATTTT.

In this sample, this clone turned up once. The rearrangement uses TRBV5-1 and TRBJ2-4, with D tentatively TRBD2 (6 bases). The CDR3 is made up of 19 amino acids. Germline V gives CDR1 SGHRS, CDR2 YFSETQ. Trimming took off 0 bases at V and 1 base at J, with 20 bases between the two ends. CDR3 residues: CASSLGPVRGGGAKNIQYF. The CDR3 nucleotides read TGCGCCAGCAGCTTGGGCCCCGTGAGGGGCGGAGGGGCCAAAAACATTCAGTACTTC.

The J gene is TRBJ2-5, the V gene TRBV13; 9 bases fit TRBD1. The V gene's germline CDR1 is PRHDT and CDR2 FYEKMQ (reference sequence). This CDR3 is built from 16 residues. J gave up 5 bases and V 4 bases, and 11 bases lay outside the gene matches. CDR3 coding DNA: TGTGCCAGCAGCTACTACGGGACAGGGACGATGGAGACCCAGTACTTC. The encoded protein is CASSYYGTGTMETQYF. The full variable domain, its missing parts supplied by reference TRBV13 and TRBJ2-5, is AAGVIQSPRHLIKEKRETATLKCYPIPRHDTVYWYQQGPGQDPQFLISFYEKMQSDKGSIPDRFSAQQFSDYHSELNMSSLELGDSALYFCASSYYGTGTMETQYFGPGTRLLVL.

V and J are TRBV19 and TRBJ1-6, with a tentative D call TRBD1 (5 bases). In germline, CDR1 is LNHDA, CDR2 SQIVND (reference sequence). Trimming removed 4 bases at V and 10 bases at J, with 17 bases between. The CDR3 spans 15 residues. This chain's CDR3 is CASSTGAGRGSPLHF. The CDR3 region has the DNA TGTGCCAGTAGTACCGGGGCCGGCCGGGGATCACCCCTCCACTTT.

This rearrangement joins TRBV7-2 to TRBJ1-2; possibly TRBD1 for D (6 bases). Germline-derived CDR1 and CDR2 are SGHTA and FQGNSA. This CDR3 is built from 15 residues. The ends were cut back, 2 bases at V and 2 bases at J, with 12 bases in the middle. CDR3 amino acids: CASSLIRGSNYGYTF. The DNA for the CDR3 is TGTGCCAGCAGCTTAATCAGGGGTAGCAACTATGGCTACACCTTC.

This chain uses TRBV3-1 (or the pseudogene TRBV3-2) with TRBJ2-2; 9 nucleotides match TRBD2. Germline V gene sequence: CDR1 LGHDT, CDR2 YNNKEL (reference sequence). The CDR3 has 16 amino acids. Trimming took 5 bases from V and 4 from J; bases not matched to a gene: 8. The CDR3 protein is CASSSRLADLTGELFF. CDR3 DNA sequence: TGTGCCAGCAGCTCACGACTAGCGGATCTCACCGGGGAGCTGTTTTTT.

This CDR3 is CASSLDGLEVREQYF. The CDR3 bases are TGTGCCAGCAGCTTAGACGGACTGGAGGTAAGGGAGCAGTACTTC. The chain recombines TRBV7-2 with TRBJ2-7; tentatively, D is TRBD2 (5 bases). In germline, CDR1 is SGHTA, CDR2 FQGNSA. Trimming removed 1 base from V and 7 bases from J, with 17 bases in between. This CDR3 contains 15 residues.

CDR3 protein: CANRQGPNTEAFF. The CDR3 DNA reads TGTGCCAACAGACAGGGACCGAACACTGAAGCTTTCTTT. The V and J genes are TRBV28 and TRBJ1-1, with 7 positions matching TRBD1. There are 13 residues in the CDR3. Germline-derived CDR1 and CDR2 are MDHEN and SYDVKM. Trimming at V came to 10 bases and at J to 1 base, leaving 6 bases not matched to a gene.

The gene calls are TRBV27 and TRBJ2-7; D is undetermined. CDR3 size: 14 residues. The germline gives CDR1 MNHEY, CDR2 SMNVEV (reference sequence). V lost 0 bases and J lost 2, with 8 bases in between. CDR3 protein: CASSLSRLPYEQYF. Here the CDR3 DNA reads TGTGCCAGCAGTTTATCGAGGCTGCCCTACGAGCAGTACTTC.

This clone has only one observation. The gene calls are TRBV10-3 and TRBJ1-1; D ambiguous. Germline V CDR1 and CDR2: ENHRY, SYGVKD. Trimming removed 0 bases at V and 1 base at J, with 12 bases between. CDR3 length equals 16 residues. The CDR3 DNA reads TGTGCCATCAGTGAGTCGACGGGCACTCGGAACACTGAAGCTTTCTTT. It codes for CAISESTGTRNTEAFF.

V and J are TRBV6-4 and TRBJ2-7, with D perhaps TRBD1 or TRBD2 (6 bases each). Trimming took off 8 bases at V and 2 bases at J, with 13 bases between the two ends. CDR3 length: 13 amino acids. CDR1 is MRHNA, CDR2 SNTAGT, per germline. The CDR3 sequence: CASWQGTPYEQYF. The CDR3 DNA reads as TGTGCCAGCTGGCAGGGGACTCCCTACGAGCAGTACTTC.

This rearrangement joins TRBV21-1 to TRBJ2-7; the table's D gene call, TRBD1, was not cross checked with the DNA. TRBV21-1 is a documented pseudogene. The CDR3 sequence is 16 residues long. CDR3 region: CASSKNASGGLDEQYF. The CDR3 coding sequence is TGTGCCAGCAGCAAAAATGCGTCAGGGGGCCTGGACGAGCAGTACTTC.

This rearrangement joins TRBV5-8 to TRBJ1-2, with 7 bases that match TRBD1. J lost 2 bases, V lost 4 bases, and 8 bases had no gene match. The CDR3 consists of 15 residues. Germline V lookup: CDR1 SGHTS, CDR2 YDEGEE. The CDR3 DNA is TGTGCCAGCAGCCGTGAGACAGGGTCAAACTATGGCTACACCTTC. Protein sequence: CASSRETGSNYGYTF.

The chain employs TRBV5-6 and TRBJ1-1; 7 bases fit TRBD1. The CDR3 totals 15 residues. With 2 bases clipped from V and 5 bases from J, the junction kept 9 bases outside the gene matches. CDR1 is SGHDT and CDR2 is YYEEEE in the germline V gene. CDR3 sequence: CASSFRYDRVTEAFF. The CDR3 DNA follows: TGTGCCAGCAGCTTTCGCTATGACAGGGTTACTGAAGCTTTCTTT.

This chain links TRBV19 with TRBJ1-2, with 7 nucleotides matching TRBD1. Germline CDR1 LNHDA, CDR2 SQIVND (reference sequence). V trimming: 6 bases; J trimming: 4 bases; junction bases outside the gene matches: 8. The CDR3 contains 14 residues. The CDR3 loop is CASSTPGTAYGYTF. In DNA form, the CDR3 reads TGTGCCAGTAGCACCCCCGGGACAGCCTATGGCTACACCTTC. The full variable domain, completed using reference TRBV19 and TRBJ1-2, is DGGITQSPKYLFRKEGQNVTLSCEQNLNHDAMYWYRQDPGQGLRLIYYSQIVNDFQKGDIAEGYSVSREKKESFPLTVTSAQKNPTAFYLCASSTPGTAYGYTFGSGTRLTVV.

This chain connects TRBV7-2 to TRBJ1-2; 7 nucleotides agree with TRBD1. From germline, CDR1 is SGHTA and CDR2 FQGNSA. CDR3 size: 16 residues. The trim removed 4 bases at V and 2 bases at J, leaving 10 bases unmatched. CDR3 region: CASSSPPGQINYGYTF. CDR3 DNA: TGTGCCAGCAGCTCTCCCCCGGGACAGATCAACTATGGCTACACCTTC.

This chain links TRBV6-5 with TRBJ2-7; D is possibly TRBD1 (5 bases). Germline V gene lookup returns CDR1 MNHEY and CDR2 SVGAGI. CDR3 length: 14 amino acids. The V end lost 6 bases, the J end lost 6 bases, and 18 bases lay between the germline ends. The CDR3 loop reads CASSPRQFSGEQYF. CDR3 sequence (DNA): TGTGCCAGCAGCCCGAGACAGTTCTCGGGCGAGCAGTACTTC.

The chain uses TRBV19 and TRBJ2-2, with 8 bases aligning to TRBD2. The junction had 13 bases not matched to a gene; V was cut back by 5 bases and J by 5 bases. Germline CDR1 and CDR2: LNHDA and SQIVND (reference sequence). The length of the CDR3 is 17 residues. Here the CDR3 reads CASSPNWGGGFTGELFF. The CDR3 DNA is TGTGCCAGTAGTCCCAACTGGGGCGGGGGGTTTACCGGGGAGCTGTTTTTT.

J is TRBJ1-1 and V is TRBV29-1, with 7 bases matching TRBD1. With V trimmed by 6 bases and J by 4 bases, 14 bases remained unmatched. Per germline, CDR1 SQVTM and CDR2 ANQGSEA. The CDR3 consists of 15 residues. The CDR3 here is CSVAYKGGLGTEAFF. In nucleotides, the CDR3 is TGCAGCGTCGCCTACAAAGGGGGCTTGGGCACTGAAGCTTTCTTT.

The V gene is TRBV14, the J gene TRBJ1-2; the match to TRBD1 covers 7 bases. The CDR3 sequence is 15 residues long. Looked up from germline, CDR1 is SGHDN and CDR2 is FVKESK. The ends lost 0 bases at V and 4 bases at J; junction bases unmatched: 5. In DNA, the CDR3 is TGTGCCAGCAGCCAAGATACTAGGACAGGCTATGGCTACACCTTC. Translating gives CASSQDTRTGYGYTF.

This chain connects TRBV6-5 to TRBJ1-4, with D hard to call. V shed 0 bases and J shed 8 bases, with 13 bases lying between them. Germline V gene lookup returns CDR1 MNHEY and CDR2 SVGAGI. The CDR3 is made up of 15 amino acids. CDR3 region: CASSYSGRTGEKLFF. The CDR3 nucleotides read TGTGCCAGCAGTTACTCGGGCCGTACCGGGGAAAAACTGTTTTTT.

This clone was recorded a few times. CDR3 nucleotide sequence: TGTGCCAGCAGCCAATATCGCGAAAAACTGTTTTTT. Translating gives CASSQYREKLFF. The chain uses TRBV3-1 (or the pseudogene TRBV3-2) and TRBJ1-4, with D unclear. Trimming left V 2 bases short and J 8 bases short, with 6 bases between. The CDR3 has 12 amino acids. Germline-derived CDR1 and CDR2 are LGHDT and YNNKEL (reference sequence).

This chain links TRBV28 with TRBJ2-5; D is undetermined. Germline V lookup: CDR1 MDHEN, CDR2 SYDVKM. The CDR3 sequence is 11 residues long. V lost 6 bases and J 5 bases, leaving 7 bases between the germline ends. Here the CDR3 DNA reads TGTGCCAGCAGCCTGCGGGAGACCCAGTACTTC. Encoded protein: CASSLRETQYF.